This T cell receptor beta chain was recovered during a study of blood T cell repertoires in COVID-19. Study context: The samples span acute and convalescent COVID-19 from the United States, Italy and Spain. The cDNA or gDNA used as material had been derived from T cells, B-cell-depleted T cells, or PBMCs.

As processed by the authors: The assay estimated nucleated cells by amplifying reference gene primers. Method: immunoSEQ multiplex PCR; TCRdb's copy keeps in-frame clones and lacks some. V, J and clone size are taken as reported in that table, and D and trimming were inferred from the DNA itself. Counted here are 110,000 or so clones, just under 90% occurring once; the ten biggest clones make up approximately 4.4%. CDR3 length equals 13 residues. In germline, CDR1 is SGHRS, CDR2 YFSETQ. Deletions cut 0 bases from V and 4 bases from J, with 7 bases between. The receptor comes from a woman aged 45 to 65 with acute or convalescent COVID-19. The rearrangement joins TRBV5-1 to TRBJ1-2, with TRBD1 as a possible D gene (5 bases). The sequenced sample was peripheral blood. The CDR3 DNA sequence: TGCGCCAGCAGCTTGGAGGGGTCCTATGGCTACACCTTC. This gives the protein CASSLEGSYGYTF.